This T cell receptor (beta chain) was found in a study of cytomegalovirus exposure and HLA in healthy donors. Overall study findings and caveats: V- and J-gene trimming of TCR beta was linked (in a later analysis) to a missense DCLRE1C variant. The only immune exposure information that was available was CMV serostatus.

Regarding donors, all were healthy bone marrow donors. Comments on this clone: The antigen is not known.

The PCR contained 60 Vbeta and 13 Jbeta primers. Authors' data handling: Approximately 11 million of the roughly 80 million unique TCR beta chains counted in a later analysis were shared. Sequencing used immunoSEQ multiplex PCR; TCRdb keeps in-frame clones, though not all of them. V and J calls and clone size are as listed in that table; D and trimming were resolved from the DNA. The sample consists of approximately 180,000 clones, 84% of them appearing once. This CDR3 is built from 15 residues. The germline V gene encodes CDR1 MDHEN and CDR2 SYDVKM. V was clipped by 7 bases and J by 2 bases; unmatched bases: 4.

The rearrangement joins TRBV28 to TRBJ2-6, with TRBD2 matching 8 bases. The sequence was collected from a girl between 5 and 17 years old in good health and CMV-seropositive. The specimen was PBMCs. Here the CDR3 reads CASIRGGTGANVLTF. CDR3 nucleotide sequence: TGTGCCAGCATCCGGGGGGGAACTGGGGCCAACGTCCTGACTTTC.